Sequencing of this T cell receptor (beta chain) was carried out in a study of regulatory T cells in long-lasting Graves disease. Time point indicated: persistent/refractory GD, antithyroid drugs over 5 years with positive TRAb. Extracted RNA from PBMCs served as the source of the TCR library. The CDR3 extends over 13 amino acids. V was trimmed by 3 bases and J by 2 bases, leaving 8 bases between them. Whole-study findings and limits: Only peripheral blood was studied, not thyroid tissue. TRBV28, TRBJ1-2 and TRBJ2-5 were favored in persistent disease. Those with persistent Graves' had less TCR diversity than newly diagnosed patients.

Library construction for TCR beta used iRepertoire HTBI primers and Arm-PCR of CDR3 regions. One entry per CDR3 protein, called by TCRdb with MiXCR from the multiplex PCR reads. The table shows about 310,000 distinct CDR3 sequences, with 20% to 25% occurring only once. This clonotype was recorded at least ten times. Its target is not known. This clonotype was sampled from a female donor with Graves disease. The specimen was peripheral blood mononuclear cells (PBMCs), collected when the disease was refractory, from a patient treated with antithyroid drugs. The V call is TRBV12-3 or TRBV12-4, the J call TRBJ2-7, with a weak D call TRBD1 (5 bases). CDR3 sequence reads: CASSFGATYEQYF. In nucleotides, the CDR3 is TGTGCCAGCAGTTTTGGGGCAACCTACGAGCAGTACTTC.